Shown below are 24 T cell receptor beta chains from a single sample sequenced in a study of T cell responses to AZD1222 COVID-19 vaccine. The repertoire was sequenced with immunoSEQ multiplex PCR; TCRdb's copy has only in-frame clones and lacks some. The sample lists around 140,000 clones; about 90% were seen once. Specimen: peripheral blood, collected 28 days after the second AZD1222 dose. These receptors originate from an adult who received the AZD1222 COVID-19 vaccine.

In DNA, the CDR3 is TGTGCCAGCAGTGCACAGGGGCCCTCTGGAAACACCATATATTTT. It yields the protein CASSAQGPSGNTIYF. The chain joins TRBV2 to TRBJ1-3; 7 positions match TRBD1. Germline lookup yields CDR1 SNHLY and CDR2 FYNNEI. The CDR3 spans 15 residues. The trim removed 4 bases at V and 0 bases at J, leaving 3 bases unmatched.

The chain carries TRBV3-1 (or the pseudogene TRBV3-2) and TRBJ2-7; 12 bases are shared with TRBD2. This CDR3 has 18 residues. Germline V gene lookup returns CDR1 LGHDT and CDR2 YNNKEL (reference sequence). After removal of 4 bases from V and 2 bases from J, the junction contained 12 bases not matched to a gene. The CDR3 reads CASSPGTSGSPPPYEQYF. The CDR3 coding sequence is TGTGCCAGCAGCCCCGGGACTAGCGGGTCTCCACCCCCCTACGAGCAGTACTTC.

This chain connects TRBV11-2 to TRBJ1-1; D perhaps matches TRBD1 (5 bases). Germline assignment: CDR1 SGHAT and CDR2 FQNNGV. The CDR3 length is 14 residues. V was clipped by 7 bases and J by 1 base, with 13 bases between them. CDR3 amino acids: CASTRELTNTEAFF. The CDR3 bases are TGTGCCAGCACCAGGGAGTTAACGAACACTGAAGCTTTCTTT.

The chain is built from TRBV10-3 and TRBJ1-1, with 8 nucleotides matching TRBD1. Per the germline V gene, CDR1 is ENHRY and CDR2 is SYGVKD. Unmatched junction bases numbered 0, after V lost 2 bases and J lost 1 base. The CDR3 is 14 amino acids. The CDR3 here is CAISEGQGNTEAFF. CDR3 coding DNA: TGTGCCATCAGTGAGGGACAGGGGAACACTGAAGCTTTCTTT.

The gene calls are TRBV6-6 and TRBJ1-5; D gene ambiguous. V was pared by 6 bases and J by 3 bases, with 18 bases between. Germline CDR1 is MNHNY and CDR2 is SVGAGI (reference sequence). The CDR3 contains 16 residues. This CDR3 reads CASSKSIGGDNQPQHF. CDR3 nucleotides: TGTGCCAGCAGCAAGAGTATTGGTGGGGACAATCAGCCCCAGCATTTT.

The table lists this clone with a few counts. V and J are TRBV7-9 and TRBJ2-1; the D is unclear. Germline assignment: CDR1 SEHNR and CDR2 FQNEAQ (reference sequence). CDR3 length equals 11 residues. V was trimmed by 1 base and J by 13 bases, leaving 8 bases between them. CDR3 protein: CASSLVGSQFF. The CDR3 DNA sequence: TGTGCCAGCAGCTTAGTGGGGTCCCAGTTCTTC. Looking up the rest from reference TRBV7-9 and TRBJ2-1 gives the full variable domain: DTGVSQNPRHKITKRGQNVTFRCDPISEHNRLYWYRQTLGQGPEFLTYFQNEAQLEKSRLLSDRFSAERPKGSFSTLEIQRTEQGDSAMYLCASSLVGSQFFGPGTRLTVL.

CDR3 bases: TGTGCCAGCTCACCTACGGGACAGGGGACGTCGGCTGAAGCTTTCTTT. It specifies CASSPTGQGTSAEAFF. The V call is TRBV18, the J call TRBJ1-1, with TRBD1 matching 10 bases. CDR3 size: 16 residues. V shed 3 bases and J 6 bases; nucleotides not matched to a gene: 10. Germline CDR1 reads KGHSH; CDR2 reads LQKENI.

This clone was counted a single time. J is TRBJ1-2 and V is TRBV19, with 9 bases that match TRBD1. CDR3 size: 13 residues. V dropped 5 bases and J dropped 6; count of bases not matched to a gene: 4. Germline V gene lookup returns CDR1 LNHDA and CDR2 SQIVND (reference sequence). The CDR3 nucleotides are TGTGCCAGTAGTCCTTGGACAGGGGATGGCTACACCTTC. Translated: CASSPWTGDGYTF.

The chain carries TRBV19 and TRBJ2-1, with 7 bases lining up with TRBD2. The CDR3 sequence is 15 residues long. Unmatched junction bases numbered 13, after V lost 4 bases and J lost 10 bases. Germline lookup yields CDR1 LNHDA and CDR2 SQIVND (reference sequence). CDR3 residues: CASSTSLATEGEQFF. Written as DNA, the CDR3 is TGTGCCAGTAGTACCTCACTAGCGACCGAGGGGGAGCAGTTCTTC.

The CDR3 loop is CASSLVDRAFYGYTF. CDR3 DNA: TGTGCCAGCAGCTTGGTCGATAGGGCCTTCTATGGCTACACCTTC. The rearrangement uses TRBV5-6 and TRBJ1-2; D gene uncertain. V lost 0 bases and J 4 bases, leaving 13 bases between the germline ends. The CDR3 totals 15 residues. Germline V gene sequence: CDR1 SGHDT, CDR2 YYEEEE. Using reference TRBV5-6 and TRBJ1-2 for the parts outside the CDR3, the full variable domain is DAGVTQSPTHLIKTRGQQVTLRCSPKSGHDTVSWYQQALGQGPQFIFQYYEEEERQRGNFPDRFSGHQFPNYSSELNVNALLLGDSALYLCASSLVDRAFYGYTFGSGTRLTVV.

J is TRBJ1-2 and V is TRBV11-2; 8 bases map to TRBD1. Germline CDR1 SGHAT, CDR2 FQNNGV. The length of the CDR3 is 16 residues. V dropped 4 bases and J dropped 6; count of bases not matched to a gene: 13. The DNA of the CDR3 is TGTGCCAGCAGCTCCTTGCAGGGGGCGGTTGGGAATGGCTACACCTTC. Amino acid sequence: CASSSLQGAVGNGYTF.

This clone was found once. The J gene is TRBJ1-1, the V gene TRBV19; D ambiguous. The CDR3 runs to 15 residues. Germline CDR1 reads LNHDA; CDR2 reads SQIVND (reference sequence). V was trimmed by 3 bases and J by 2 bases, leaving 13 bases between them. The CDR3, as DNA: TGTGCCAGTAGTATGGCACACCGGGGAAACACTGAAGCTTTCTTT. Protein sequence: CASSMAHRGNTEAFF.

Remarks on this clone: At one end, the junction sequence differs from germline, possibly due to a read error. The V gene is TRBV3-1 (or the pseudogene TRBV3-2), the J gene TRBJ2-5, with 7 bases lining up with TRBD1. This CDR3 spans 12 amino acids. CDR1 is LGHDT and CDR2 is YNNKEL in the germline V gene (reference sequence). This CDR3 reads CASSSGGPLVHF. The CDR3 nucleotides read TGTGCCAGCAGCTCAGGGGGACCCCTGGTTCACTTC.

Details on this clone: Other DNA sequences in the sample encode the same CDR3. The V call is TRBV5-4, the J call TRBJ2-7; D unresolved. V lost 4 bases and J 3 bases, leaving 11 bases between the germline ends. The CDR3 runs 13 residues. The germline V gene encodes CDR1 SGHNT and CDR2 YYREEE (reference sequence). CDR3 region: CASSPDRSYEQYF. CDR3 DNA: TGTGCCAGCAGCCCGGACCGGAGCTACGAGCAGTACTTC.

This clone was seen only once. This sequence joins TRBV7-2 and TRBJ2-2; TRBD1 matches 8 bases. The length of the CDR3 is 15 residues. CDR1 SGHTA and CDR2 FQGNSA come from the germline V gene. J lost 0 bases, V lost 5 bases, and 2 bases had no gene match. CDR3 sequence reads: CASSQDRANTGELFF. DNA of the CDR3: TGTGCCAGCAGCCAGGACAGGGCGAACACCGGGGAGCTGTTTTTT.

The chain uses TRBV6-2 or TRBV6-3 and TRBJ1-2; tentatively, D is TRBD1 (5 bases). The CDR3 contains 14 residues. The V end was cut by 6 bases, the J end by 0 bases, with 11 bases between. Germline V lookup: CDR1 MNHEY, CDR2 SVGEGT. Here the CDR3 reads CASSPTATNYGYTF. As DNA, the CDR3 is TGTGCCAGCAGCCCGACAGCGACTAACTATGGCTACACCTTC.

CDR3 loop: CATSRDGGFLFF. The CDR3 DNA reads TGTGCCACCAGCAGAGACGGGGGCTTCCTGTTTTTT. The chain recombines TRBV15 with TRBJ1-4, with D maybe TRBD1 (6 bases). Germline assignment: CDR1 LNHNV and CDR2 YYDKDF (reference sequence). Deletions cut 0 bases from V and 14 bases from J, with 10 bases between. The CDR3 runs 12 residues.

The CDR3 coding sequence is TGTGCCAGCAGCTTGATCGGTCAGCCCCAGCATTTT. It translates to CASSLIGQPQHF. This rearrangement joins TRBV5-8 to TRBJ1-5; D ambiguous. Germline V gene sequence: CDR1 SGHTS, CDR2 YDEGEE. CDR3 length equals 12 residues. The V and J ends lost 1 base and 6 bases respectively, with 5 bases between them.

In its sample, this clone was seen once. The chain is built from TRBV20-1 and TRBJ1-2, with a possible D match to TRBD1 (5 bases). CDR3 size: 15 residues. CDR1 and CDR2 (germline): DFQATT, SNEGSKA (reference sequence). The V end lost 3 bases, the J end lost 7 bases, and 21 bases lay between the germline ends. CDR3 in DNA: TGCAGTGCTAGTCTATTCCGCAGGGCGTCTCGTGGCTACACCTTC. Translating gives CSASLFRRASRGYTF.

The CDR3 nucleotides are TGTGCCAGCAGCTTGATGGGGCTTGAAGCTTTCTTT. Translating gives CASSLMGLEAFF. This rearrangement joins TRBV7-2 to TRBJ1-1; D may be TRBD1 (5 bases). Trimming shortened V by 3 bases and J by 7 bases, and 9 bases separated the two germline ends. The CDR3 extends over 12 amino acids. Germline V lookup: CDR1 SGHTA, CDR2 FQGNSA.

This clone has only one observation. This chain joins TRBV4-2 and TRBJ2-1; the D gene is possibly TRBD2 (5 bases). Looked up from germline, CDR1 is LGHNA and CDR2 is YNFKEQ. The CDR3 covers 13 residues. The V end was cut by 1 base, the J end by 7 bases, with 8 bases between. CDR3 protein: CASSQVTGNEQFF. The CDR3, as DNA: TGTGCCAGCAGCCAAGTAACGGGGAATGAGCAGTTCTTC.

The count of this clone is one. CDR3 nucleotides: TGTGCCATCAGTGGTCACACTGAAGCTTTCTTT. It specifies CAISGHTEAFF. The J gene is TRBJ1-1, the V gene TRBV10-3; D is unresolved. V lost 4 bases to trimming and J lost 3 bases, with 3 bases between them. This CDR3 spans 11 amino acids. Looked up from germline, CDR1 is ENHRY and CDR2 is SYGVKD.

In DNA form, the CDR3 reads TGCGCCAGCAGCCAAGGACGGAGACAACTGGGCACTGAAGCTTTCTTT. Translated: CASSQGRRQLGTEAFF. The V and J genes are TRBV4-1 and TRBJ1-1; D is ambiguous. CDR3 length: 16 amino acids. With 1 base removed from V and 4 bases from J, the gap between germline ends came to 16 bases. Germline loops: CDR1 MGHRA, CDR2 YSYEKL.

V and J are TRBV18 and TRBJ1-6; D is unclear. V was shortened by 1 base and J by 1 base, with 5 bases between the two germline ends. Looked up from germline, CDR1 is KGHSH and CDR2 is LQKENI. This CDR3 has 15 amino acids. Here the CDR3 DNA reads TGTGCCAGCTCACCACTGGAGTCCTATAATTCACCCCTCCACTTT. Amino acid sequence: CASSPLESYNSPLHF.